A selection of T cell receptor beta chains follows, all from one sample in a study of blood T cell repertoires in COVID-19. Using immunoSEQ multiplex PCR, the repertoire was profiled, and TCRdb retains in-frame clones only, with some absent. In the table there are 260,000 or so clones, nearly 90% of which are singletons. Sequenced: peripheral blood. The receptors here all came from a human donor in a cohort sampled during active COVID-19. Both conserved end residues are part of each CDR3. Each record gives: V gene, clone size, J gene, D gene, CDR3 DNA, CDR3 protein. A D gene is named only where the DNA matches it firmly. For some rows the clone size is stated as once, few or many, or as a class when expanded; others skip it.

v_call: TRBV7-2
clone_size: .
j_call: TRBJ1-2
d_call: .
cdr3_nt: TGTGCCAGCAGCTTAGGGCCCCGCTCTGGCTACACCTTC
cdr3_aa: CASSLGPRSGYTF

v_call: TRBV27
clone_size: .
j_call: TRBJ2-6
d_call: .
cdr3_nt: TGTGCCAGCAGGGGCGCGCGGGCCTCTGGGGCCAACGTCCTGACTTTC
cdr3_aa: CASRGARASGANVLTF

v_call: TRBV4-2
clone_size: .
j_call: TRBJ2-1
d_call: .
cdr3_nt: TGTGCCAGCAGCCAAGATCAAGGGGGAGGGGTCCGGGAGCAGTTCTTC
cdr3_aa: CASSQDQGGGVREQFF

v_call: TRBV10-1
clone_size: .
j_call: TRBJ2-3
d_call: .
cdr3_nt: TGCGCCAGCAGTGAGTCGTCTCGCGGGGGCCTGGTCTTTGCAGATACGCAGTATTTT
cdr3_aa: CASSESSRGGLVFADTQYF

v_call: TRBV27
clone_size: .
j_call: TRBJ2-1
d_call: TRBD2
cdr3_nt: TGTGGGGTGGGACTAGCGGACTACAATGAGCAGTTCTTC
cdr3_aa: CGVGLADYNEQFF

v_call: TRBV13
clone_size: .
j_call: TRBJ1-5
d_call: TRBD1
cdr3_nt: TGTGCCAGCAGCCGGACAGGGGGATATTTATCGGGCAATCAGCCCCAGCATTTT
cdr3_aa: CASSRTGGYLSGNQPQHF

v_call: TRBV5-1
clone_size: .
j_call: TRBJ2-1
d_call: TRBD2
cdr3_nt: TGCGCCAGCAGCCGGCGACTAGCGGAATACAATGAGCAGTTCTTC
cdr3_aa: CASSRRLAEYNEQFF

v_call: TRBV7-2
clone_size: .
j_call: TRBJ2-6
d_call: .
cdr3_nt: TGTGCCAGCAGCTTAGCTGGGGCGCCTGGGGCCAACGTCCTGACTTTC
cdr3_aa: CASSLAGAPGANVLTF

v_call: TRBV13
clone_size: .
j_call: TRBJ2-1
d_call: .
cdr3_nt: TGTGCCAGCAGCTCCTTCGGGATCCAGCGGGAGCAGTTCTTC
cdr3_aa: CASSSFGIQREQFF

v_call: TRBV5-8
clone_size: .
j_call: TRBJ2-7
d_call: .
cdr3_nt: TGTGCCAGCAGCCTATATACAGGGTTCTACGAGCAGTACTTC
cdr3_aa: CASSLYTGFYEQYF

v_call: TRBV27
clone_size: .
j_call: TRBJ1-1
d_call: .
cdr3_nt: TGTGCCAGCAGCCGATCAGGGATCATGAACACTGAAGCTTTCTTT
cdr3_aa: CASSRSGIMNTEAFF

v_call: TRBV7-6
clone_size: .
j_call: TRBJ2-3
d_call: TRBD2
cdr3_nt: TGTGCCAGCAGCTTAGCACAACTAGCGGGGGGACCCACAGATACGCAGTATTTT
cdr3_aa: CASSLAQLAGGPTDTQYF

v_call: TRBV11-2
clone_size: .
j_call: TRBJ1-1
d_call: .
cdr3_nt: TGTGCCAGCAGCTTAGTACGAGAAGTGAACACTGAAGCTTTCTTT
cdr3_aa: CASSLVREVNTEAFF

v_call: TRBV24-1
clone_size: .
j_call: TRBJ1-6
d_call: .
cdr3_nt: TGTGCCACCAGTGTTAGTCCGTTCGTTTCACCCCTCCACTTT
cdr3_aa: CATSVSPFVSPLHF

v_call: TRBV18
clone_size: .
j_call: TRBJ2-7
d_call: TRBD2
cdr3_nt: TGTGCCAGCTCACCCGTAGCGGGAGTTGACGAGCAGTACTTC
cdr3_aa: CASSPVAGVDEQYF

v_call: TRBV3-1/TRBV3-2
clone_size: once
j_call: TRBJ2-3
d_call: .
cdr3_nt: TGTGCCAGCAGCCCCACGGGGGTTGGCACAGATACGCAGTATTTT
cdr3_aa: CASSPTGVGTDTQYF

v_call: TRBV4-1
clone_size: .
j_call: TRBJ2-7
d_call: TRBD1
cdr3_nt: TGCGCCAGCAGCCAACCCGGGACAGGGTACTCCTACGAGCAGTACTTC
cdr3_aa: CASSQPGTGYSYEQYF

v_call: TRBV10-3
clone_size: .
j_call: TRBJ2-7
d_call: TRBD1
cdr3_nt: TGTGCCATCAGTGAGTTAGGGACAGGGCTAGGCGAGCAGTACTTC
cdr3_aa: CAISELGTGLGEQYF

v_call: TRBV7-2
clone_size: .
j_call: TRBJ2-1
d_call: .
cdr3_nt: TGTGCCAGCAGCCAAGGGGGTCGTAGCACGGGTGAGCAGTTCTTC
cdr3_aa: CASSQGGRSTGEQFF

v_call: TRBV3-1/TRBV3-2
clone_size: .
j_call: TRBJ1-1
d_call: TRBD1
cdr3_nt: TGTGCCAGCAGCTACTTTTTCAAGGGGGCCCCGAACACTGAAGCTTTCTTT
cdr3_aa: CASSYFFKGAPNTEAFF

v_call: TRBV5-6
clone_size: .
j_call: TRBJ1-4
d_call: .
cdr3_nt: TGTGCCAGCAGTTCAGGGATGGCTAATGAAAAACTGTTTTTT
cdr3_aa: CASSSGMANEKLFF

v_call: TRBV2
clone_size: .
j_call: TRBJ1-1
d_call: .
cdr3_nt: TGTGCCAGCAGCCTGGATGGGCGGGTCACTGAAGCTTTCTTT
cdr3_aa: CASSLDGRVTEAFF

v_call: TRBV7-8
clone_size: .
j_call: TRBJ1-2
d_call: .
cdr3_nt: TGTGCCAGCAGCCCGCTGGGACTATTGAGAGGCTACACCTTC
cdr3_aa: CASSPLGLLRGYTF

v_call: TRBV30
clone_size: .
j_call: TRBJ2-1
d_call: .
cdr3_nt: TGTGCCTGGAGTATAACAGGGTACGCCTACAATGAGCAGTTCTTC
cdr3_aa: CAWSITGYAYNEQFF

v_call: TRBV7-2
clone_size: once
j_call: TRBJ1-5
d_call: TRBD1
cdr3_nt: TGTGCCAGCAGCTCCACCACAGGGGGCGGCCAGCCCCAGCATTTT
cdr3_aa: CASSSTTGGGQPQHF

v_call: TRBV11-2
clone_size: .
j_call: TRBJ1-3
d_call: .
cdr3_nt: TGTGCCAGCAGCTCCCTAGAGAACACCATATATTTT
cdr3_aa: CASSSLENTIYF

v_call: TRBV11-3
clone_size: .
j_call: TRBJ1-1
d_call: .
cdr3_nt: TGTGCCAGCAGCTTACGAGGAACTGAAGCTTTCTTT
cdr3_aa: CASSLRGTEAFF

v_call: TRBV5-8
clone_size: once
j_call: TRBJ1-4
d_call: .
cdr3_nt: TGTGCCAGCAGCTTGGGACAGATCACAACTAATGAAAAACTGTTTTTT
cdr3_aa: CASSLGQITTNEKLFF

v_call: TRBV9
clone_size: once
j_call: TRBJ1-1
d_call: .
cdr3_nt: TGTGCCAGCAGCGTAGTTTCACAGCACACTGAAGCTTTCTTT
cdr3_aa: CASSVVSQHTEAFF

v_call: TRBV4-3
clone_size: .
j_call: TRBJ1-1
d_call: .
cdr3_nt: TGCGCCAGCAGCCATATACAGGGAGCTTTGAACACTGAAGCTTTCTTT
cdr3_aa: CASSHIQGALNTEAFF

v_call: TRBV4-3
clone_size: .
j_call: TRBJ2-3
d_call: TRBD2
cdr3_nt: TGCGCCAGCAGCCAAGAACCTCCACTAGCGGGAGGACGCACAGATACGCAGTATTTT
cdr3_aa: CASSQEPPLAGGRTDTQYF

v_call: TRBV29-1
clone_size: .
j_call: TRBJ2-3
d_call: TRBD2
cdr3_nt: TGCAGCGTTGTTAGGGGCGGGAGCAAGGCAGATACGCAGTATTTT
cdr3_aa: CSVVRGGSKADTQYF

v_call: TRBV7-9
clone_size: .
j_call: TRBJ2-1
d_call: .
cdr3_nt: TGTGCCAGCAGCCTAGAAGGGACAATCAATGAGCAGTTCTTC
cdr3_aa: CASSLEGTINEQFF